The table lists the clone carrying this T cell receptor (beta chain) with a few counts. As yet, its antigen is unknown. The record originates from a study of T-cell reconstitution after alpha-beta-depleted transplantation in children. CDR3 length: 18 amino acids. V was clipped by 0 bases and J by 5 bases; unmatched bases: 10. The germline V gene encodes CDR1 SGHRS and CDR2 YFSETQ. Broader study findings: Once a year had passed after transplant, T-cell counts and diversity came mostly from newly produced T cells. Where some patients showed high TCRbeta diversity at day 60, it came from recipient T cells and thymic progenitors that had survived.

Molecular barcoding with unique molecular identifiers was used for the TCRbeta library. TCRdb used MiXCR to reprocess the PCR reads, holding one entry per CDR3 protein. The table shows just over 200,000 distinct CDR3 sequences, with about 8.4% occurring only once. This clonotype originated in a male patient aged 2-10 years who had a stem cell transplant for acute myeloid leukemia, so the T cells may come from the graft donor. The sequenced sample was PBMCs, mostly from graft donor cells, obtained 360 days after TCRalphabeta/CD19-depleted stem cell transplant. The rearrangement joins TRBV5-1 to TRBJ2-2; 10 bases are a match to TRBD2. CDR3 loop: CASSLALTSGVRTGELFF. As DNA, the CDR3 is TGCGCCAGCAGCTTGGCGCTAACTAGCGGGGTCAGGACCGGGGAGCTGTTTTTT.